These 22 T cell receptor beta chains were sequenced from one sample in a study of CD8 T cells in Susac syndrome. A quantity of roughly 0.5 to 1 ug RNA underwent reverse transcription using random hexamers. TCRdb recomputed calls from the immunoSEQ multiplex PCR reads with MiXCR, one row per CDR3 protein. Of 130,000 to 150,000 distinct CDR3 sequences listed, about 94% are singletons. Sequencing used CD8+ T cells from PBMCs. The source is a human donor in good health.

V gene TRBV9 combines with J gene TRBJ2-7; D perhaps matches TRBD2 (5 bases). CDR3 length: 14 amino acids. Germline CDR1 and CDR2: SGDLS and YYNGEE. Trimming took off 0 bases at V and 2 bases at J, with 9 bases between the two ends. The CDR3 DNA is TGTGCCAGCAGCGTAGACAATAGCGCCTACGAGCAGTACTTC. Translation: CASSVDNSAYEQYF.

The genes are TRBV9 and TRBJ1-5; D unclear. CDR3 length equals 14 residues. The germline V and J ends were trimmed by 0 bases and 6 bases, with 10 bases remaining between them. Germline CDR1 and CDR2: SGDLS and YYNGEE. The CDR3 is CASSVAGGSQPQHF. CDR3 sequence (DNA): TGTGCCAGCAGCGTAGCTGGAGGGAGTCAGCCCCAGCATTTT.

This chain connects TRBV30 to TRBJ1-4, with 7 bases aligning to TRBD1. CDR3 length: 14 residues. With V trimmed by 2 bases and J by 2 bases, 2 bases remained unmatched. Germline assignment: CDR1 GTSNPN and CDR2 SVGIG (reference sequence). This CDR3 is CAWSRQGTNEKLFF. Here the CDR3 DNA reads TGTGCCTGGAGTCGACAGGGCACTAATGAAAAACTGTTTTTT.

This chain links TRBV28 with TRBJ1-3, with 8 bases lining up with TRBD1. The CDR3 covers 15 residues. Losses at the gene ends were 1 base for V and 6 bases for J; bases not matched to a gene: 5. The germline V gene encodes CDR1 MDHEN and CDR2 SYDVKM. Here the CDR3 reads CASSLYGQGTNTIYF. The CDR3 region has the DNA TGTGCCAGCAGTTTATATGGACAGGGAACAAACACCATATATTTT. Combining the CDR3 with reference TRBV28 and TRBJ1-3 gives the whole variable domain DVKVTQSSRYLVKRTGEKVFLECVQDMDHENMFWYRQDPGLGLRLIYFSYDVKMKEKGDIPEGYSVSREKKERFSLILESASTNQTSMYLCASSLYGQGTNTIYFGEGSWLTVV.

This chain uses TRBV29-1 with TRBJ2-7; 9 positions match TRBD2. The J segment lost 6 bases and the V segment lost 5 bases, leaving 14 bases of the junction unmatched. The germline gives CDR1 SQVTM, CDR2 ANQGSEA. This CDR3 contains 15 residues. The CDR3 region is CSVQPPTSGRTEQYF. The CDR3 nucleotides read TGCAGCGTTCAACCCCCGACTAGCGGAAGGACCGAGCAGTACTTC.

This clonotype was observed once. This chain connects TRBV4-3 to TRBJ2-1, with 8 positions matching TRBD1. V dropped 1 base and J dropped 7; count of bases not matched to a gene: 6. The CDR3 sequence is 15 residues long. Germline V gene sequence: CDR1 LGHNA, CDR2 YSLEER. CDR3 coding DNA: TGCGCCAGCAGCCAAGGGCTCAGGGGGCGAAATGAGCAGTTCTTC. Amino acids: CASSQGLRGRNEQFF.

This clonotype showed up just once. The rearrangement joins TRBV9 to TRBJ2-2; 7 positions match TRBD1. Germline CDR1 SGDLS, CDR2 YYNGEE. The trim removed 4 bases at V and 8 bases at J, leaving 5 bases unmatched. The CDR3 is 13 amino acids. Here the CDR3 DNA reads TGTGCCAGCAGCACTGACAGGGTGGGGGAGCTGTTTTTT. As protein: CASSTDRVGELFF.

J is TRBJ2-3 and V is TRBV27; 7 bases line up with TRBD2. The CDR3 contains 16 residues. The V gene end was trimmed by 5 bases and the J gene end by 0 bases; junction bases not matched to a gene: 8. Germline values: CDR1 MNHEY, CDR2 SMNVEV (reference sequence). The CDR3 spells CASSPLAPVSTDTQYF. In DNA, the CDR3 is TGTGCCAGCAGTCCACTAGCGCCAGTTAGCACAGATACGCAGTATTTT.

The chain uses TRBV9 and TRBJ2-7; possibly TRBD2 for D (5 bases). This CDR3 has 12 amino acids. Between the trimmed V and J ends, which lost 4 bases and 6 bases, there was a span of 11 bases. Germline V gene data show CDR1 as SGDLS and CDR2 as YYNGEE. CDR3 in amino acids: CASSKRGGEQYF. The DNA of the CDR3 is TGTGCCAGCAGCAAAAGAGGAGGCGAGCAGTACTTC.

This clonotype was found once. The V and J genes are TRBV29-1 and TRBJ2-2; 8 bases line up with TRBD1. The CDR3 has 20 residues. The germline V gene encodes CDR1 SQVTM and CDR2 ANQGSEA. V was pared by 1 base and J by 0 bases, with 16 bases of the junction left unmatched. CDR3 bases: TGCAGCGTTGAAGGCTGGACAGGGCGCCCCTACACCTCGAACACCGGGGAGCTGTTTTTT. Translation: CSVEGWTGRPYTSNTGELFF.

The J gene is TRBJ2-3, the V gene TRBV6-5, with 8 bases that match TRBD2. V trimming: 0 bases; J trimming: 5 bases; junction bases outside the gene matches: 7. The CDR3 totals 16 residues. Looked up from germline, CDR1 is MNHEY and CDR2 is SVGAGI. Here the CDR3 DNA reads TGTGCCAGCAGTTACTCGAGCGCGGGAGGCCTAGATACGCAGTATTTT. Translation: CASSYSSAGGLDTQYF.

The chain employs TRBV28 and TRBJ2-7, with 14 bases fitting TRBD2. Losses at the gene ends were 7 bases for V and 4 bases for J; bases not matched to a gene: 12. Per germline, CDR1 MDHEN and CDR2 SYDVKM. CDR3 length: 17 amino acids. The CDR3 nucleotides read TGTGCCAGCACATCGTCAACCGGACTAGCGGGAGGTTACGAGCAGTACTTC. It is translated as CASTSSTGLAGGYEQYF.

The chain joins TRBV5-1 to TRBJ2-7, with 11 bases lining up with TRBD1. Germline trimming cut 8 bases from V and 5 bases from J; bases unmatched to any gene: 3. CDR3 size: 12 residues. CDR1 is SGHRS, CDR2 YFSETQ, per germline. Here the CDR3 DNA reads TGCGCCAGTGGGACAGGGGGAAACGAGCAGTACTTC. As protein: CASGTGGNEQYF.

The chain is built from TRBV7-9 and TRBJ2-7; tentative D call: TRBD2 (6 bases). Germline CDR1 reads SEHNR; CDR2 reads FQNEAQ (reference sequence). The CDR3 runs to 15 residues. V was pared by 5 bases and J by 4 bases, with 18 bases between. The CDR3 DNA follows: TGTGCCAGCAGCGGGGAGGTCGGGCGCATATACGAGCAGTACTTC. Protein product: CASSGEVGRIYEQYF. Using reference TRBV7-9 and TRBJ2-7 for the parts outside the CDR3, the full variable domain is DTGVSQNPRHKITKRGQNVTFRCDPISEHNRLYWYRQTLGQGPEFLTYFQNEAQLEKSRLLSDRFSAERPKGSFSTLEIQRTEQGDSAMYLCASSGEVGRIYEQYFGPGTRLTVT.

The chain couples TRBV18 to TRBJ2-1, with TRBD1 identical over 7 bases. Germline CDR1 KGHSH, CDR2 LQKENI. J was trimmed by 7 bases and V by 1 base; bases with no gene match: 4. The CDR3 totals 14 residues. The CDR3 DNA is TGTGCCAGCTCACCACAGGGGGCTTCTAATGAGCAGTTCTTC. It specifies CASSPQGASNEQFF.

CDR3 sequence reads: CASSLLRQSSYEQYF. The DNA for the CDR3 is TGTGCCAGCAGCTTGTTGAGACAGAGCTCCTACGAGCAGTACTTC. This sequence joins TRBV5-6 and TRBJ2-7; perhaps TRBD1 as D (5 bases). In germline, CDR1 is SGHDT, CDR2 YYEEEE. V gave up 1 base and J gave up 0 bases, with 11 bases separating them. There are 15 residues in the CDR3. Together with reference TRBV5-6 and TRBJ2-7, the CDR3 gives the full variable domain: DAGVTQSPTHLIKTRGQQVTLRCSPKSGHDTVSWYQQALGQGPQFIFQYYEEEERQRGNFPDRFSGHQFPNYSSELNVNALLLGDSALYLCASSLLRQSSYEQYFGPGTRLTVT.

This sequence joins TRBV7-9 and TRBJ2-1; tentatively, D is TRBD2 (6 bases). The closer fit of TRBJ2-7 to the DNA end suggests the J call may be wrong. Germline loops: CDR1 SEHNR, CDR2 FQNEAQ (reference sequence). CDR3 length equals 13 residues. The DNA of the CDR3 is TGTGCCAGCAGCCCCGCCTCTAGCGTCGAGCAGTACTTC. It is translated as CASSPASSVEQYF.

The genes are TRBV7-2 and TRBJ2-7, with D perhaps assigned TRBD1 or TRBD2 (5 bases each). CDR3 size: 15 residues. The germline gives CDR1 SGHTA, CDR2 FQGNSA. V lost 1 base, J lost 3 bases, and 13 bases lay in between. The CDR3 spells CASSLVLGPVYEQYF. CDR3 DNA: TGTGCCAGCAGCTTAGTGTTGGGACCAGTCTACGAGCAGTACTTC.

This clonotype was seen a single time. The gene calls are TRBV27 and TRBJ2-7; D tentatively reads TRBD1 or TRBD2 (5 bases each). The V end was cut by 6 bases, the J end by 7 bases, with 13 bases between. Germline V gives CDR1 MNHEY, CDR2 SMNVEV (reference sequence). This CDR3 comprises 12 residues. The CDR3 DNA sequence: TGTGCCAGCAGAACCGGATGGGGGGAGCAGTACTTC. It specifies CASRTGWGEQYF.

The chain recombines TRBV4-3 with TRBJ2-3; TRBD1 might be the D (5 bases). In germline, CDR1 is LGHNA, CDR2 YSLEER. CDR3 length: 14 amino acids. V was pared by 1 base and J by 8 bases, with 13 bases between. The CDR3 reads CASSQGVGAATQYF. DNA of the CDR3: TGCGCCAGCAGCCAAGGGGTTGGGGCGGCTACGCAGTATTTT.

CDR3 bases: TGCAGCGTTGAATTCCGGGCCGACGAGCAGTACTTC. This gives the protein CSVEFRADEQYF. The chain is built from TRBV29-1 and TRBJ2-7; D gene ambiguous. The ends were cut back, 2 bases at V and 5 bases at J, with 10 bases in the middle. CDR3 length: 12 amino acids. Germline assignment: CDR1 SQVTM and CDR2 ANQGSEA.

CDR3: CATSPLRVGTDTQYF. As DNA, the CDR3 is TGTGCCACCAGCCCTCTGAGGGTTGGCACAGATACGCAGTATTTT. The rearrangement uses TRBV15 and TRBJ2-3; D perhaps matches TRBD2 (5 bases). Trimming removed 5 bases from V and 1 base from J, with 13 bases in between. The CDR3 is 15 residues long. Germline CDR1 reads LNHNV; CDR2 reads YYDKDF (reference sequence). The complete variable domain, with remaining parts taken from reference TRBV15 and TRBJ2-3, reads DAMVIQNPRYQVTQFGKPVTLSCSQTLNHNVMYWYQQKSSQAPKLLFHYYDKDFNNEADTPDNFQSRRPNTSFCFLDIRSPGLGDTAMYLCATSPLRVGTDTQYFGPGTRLTVL.